This TCR beta chain was obtained from a study of T cells in Graves' hyperthyroidism and ophthalmopathy. General study points: Most thyroid-expanded clonotypes above 0.001 were also found in blood. Ophthalmopathy and stable hyperthyroidism were told apart by a 13 V-J model.

Germline CDR1 and CDR2: SGHTA and FQGNSA. The CDR3 is 14 residues long. Trimming removed 3 bases from V and 4 bases from J, with 9 bases in between. The source material, RNA transcripts, was used to amplify TCR beta CDR3 regions. The TCR CDR3 first-round RT-PCR relied on the HTBI primer set. MiXCR, run by TCRdb on the multiplex PCR reads, gives a single entry per CDR3 protein. The sample has about 570,000 distinct CDR3 sequences, approximately 44% seen once. As to this clonotype: Its antigen is as yet unknown.

Patients were excluded because of uncontrolled infection, other autoimmune disease, pregnancy or lactation. Input material: peripheral blood or thyroid tissue (not recorded which). The sequence was collected from an adult woman with Graves' disease, either hyperthyroidism or ophthalmopathy (not recorded which). This sequence joins TRBV7-2 and TRBJ2-2; D is ambiguous. The CDR3 bases are TGTGCCAGCAGCTTGACGCGGCGCACCGGGGAGCTGTTTTTT. Protein product: CASSLTRRTGELFF.